These 7 T cell receptor beta chains came from one sample sequenced in a study of T cell responses to AZD1222 COVID-19 vaccine. The table came from immunoSEQ multiplex PCR; TCRdb's copy has only in-frame clones and leaves some out. The sample includes 75,000 to 85,000 clones, 60% to 85% of them seen just once. This material consisted of peripheral blood, taken 28 days after the second dose of the MenACWY control vaccine. The receptors shown here come from an adult who received the MenACWY meningococcal vaccine as a control.

The chain has TRBV9 and TRBJ2-6; D gene unclear. In germline, CDR1 is SGDLS, CDR2 YYNGEE. This CDR3 has 12 amino acids. V lost 5 bases, J lost 2 bases, and 2 bases lay in between. The CDR3 reads CASSAGANVLTF. For the CDR3, the DNA is TGTGCCAGCAGTGCTGGGGCCAACGTCCTGACTTTC.

The gene calls are TRBV9 and TRBJ2-3; D gene uncertain. The germline gives CDR1 SGDLS, CDR2 YYNGEE. The CDR3 covers 15 residues. The ends were cut back, 0 bases at V and 0 bases at J, with 8 bases in the middle. The CDR3 loop reads CASSVGSHSTDTQYF. DNA of the CDR3: TGTGCCAGCAGCGTAGGTAGCCATAGCACAGATACGCAGTATTTT.

The chain uses TRBV19 and TRBJ1-5, with TRBD1 as a possible D gene (6 bases). V lost 7 bases, J lost 4 bases, and 17 bases lay in between. The CDR3 spans 15 residues. Germline loops: CDR1 LNHDA, CDR2 SQIVND (reference sequence). The CDR3 reads CASNPGTWGNQPQHF. CDR3 sequence (DNA): TGTGCCAGTAACCCCGGGACATGGGGGAATCAGCCCCAGCATTTT. Combining the CDR3 with reference TRBV19 and TRBJ1-5 gives the whole variable domain DGGITQSPKYLFRKEGQNVTLSCEQNLNHDAMYWYRQDPGQGLRLIYYSQIVNDFQKGDIAEGYSVSREKKESFPLTVTSAQKNPTAFYLCASNPGTWGNQPQHFGDGTRLSIL.

This clone has only one observation. The gene calls are TRBV3-1 (or the pseudogene TRBV3-2) and TRBJ2-7, with D perhaps matching TRBD2 (7 bases). Per the germline V gene, CDR1 is LGHDT and CDR2 is YNNKEL (reference sequence). CDR3 length: 14 amino acids. Trimming pared 4 bases from V and 2 bases from J, leaving 12 bases between. CDR3: CASSLRGATYEQYF. CDR3 sequence (DNA): TGTGCCAGCAGCCTTCGGGGGGCAACCTACGAGCAGTACTTC.

The V and J genes are TRBV6-5 and TRBJ1-2, with TRBD1 identical over 10 bases. V lost 6 bases and J lost 7; bases outside the gene matches: 5. This CDR3 has 13 amino acids. The V gene's germline CDR1 is MNHEY and CDR2 SVGAGI. CDR3 region: CASRGQGKSGYTF. Written as DNA, the CDR3 is TGTGCCAGCAGGGGACAGGGGAAGTCTGGCTACACCTTC.

The chain carries TRBV19 and TRBJ1-2, with no clear D. Germline CDR1 reads LNHDA; CDR2 reads SQIVND (reference sequence). The CDR3 covers 19 residues. The V gene lost 7 bases and the J gene lost 0 bases, with 27 bases spanning the gap. The CDR3 bases are TGTGCCAGTACCCCACGGAACCGACAAGCCTCTGTTACTAACTATGGCTACACCTTC. Translated, it gives CASTPRNRQASVTNYGYTF. The whole variable domain, remainder taken from reference TRBV19 and TRBJ1-2, is DGGITQSPKYLFRKEGQNVTLSCEQNLNHDAMYWYRQDPGQGLRLIYYSQIVNDFQKGDIAEGYSVSREKKESFPLTVTSAQKNPTAFYLCASTPRNRQASVTNYGYTFGSGTRLTVV.

This clone was observed a few times. This chain joins TRBV2 and TRBJ1-2, with D perhaps matching TRBD1 (5 bases). V dropped 8 bases and J dropped 7 bases, with 11 bases sitting between them. Germline loops: CDR1 SNHLY, CDR2 FYNNEI. The CDR3 covers 11 residues. CDR3 coding DNA: TGTGCCAGCGAGAGGGGAGGTGGCTACACCTTC. As protein: CASERGGGYTF.